This is a list of T cell receptor beta chains from one sample in a study of blood T cell repertoires in COVID-19. Libraries were prepared by immunoSEQ multiplex PCR; TCRdb keeps only in-frame clonotypes and omits some of them. The table shows some 240,000 clones, with about 85% occurring only once. The sequencing input was PBMCs or T cells enriched from blood (not recorded which). Receptors were obtained from a woman aged 45-65 years who had been exposed to COVID-19. Both conserved end residues are part of each CDR3. D genes are given only for firm matches. Only some rows state a clone size, as once, few, many or a class for expanded clones.

cdr3_aa: CAISPTSGDYNEQFF
cdr3_nt: TGTGCCATCAGTCCGACTAGCGGGGACTACAATGAGCAGTTCTTC
v_call: TRBV10-3
d_call: TRBD2
cdr3_length: 15
j_call: TRBJ2-1
clone_size: -

cdr3_aa: CASSLGGTGLVDTQYF
cdr3_nt: TGTGCCAGCAGCCTCGGAGGGACAGGGTTGGTAGATACGCAGTATTTT
v_call: TRBV3-1/TRBV3-2
d_call: TRBD1
cdr3_length: 16
j_call: TRBJ2-3
clone_size: -

cdr3_aa: CASRLSGLDYGYTF
cdr3_nt: TGTGCCAGCCGCCTAAGCGGGCTAGATTATGGCTACACCTTC
v_call: TRBV2
d_call: -
cdr3_length: 14
j_call: TRBJ1-2
clone_size: -

cdr3_aa: CASSPGLAGSWDNEQFF
cdr3_nt: TGTGCCAGCTCACCAGGACTAGCGGGGTCATGGGACAATGAGCAGTTCTTC
v_call: TRBV18
d_call: TRBD2
cdr3_length: 17
j_call: TRBJ2-1
clone_size: few

cdr3_aa: CASSPPGGDQPQHF
cdr3_nt: TGTGCCAGCTCACCACCCGGAGGGGATCAGCCCCAGCATTTT
v_call: TRBV18
d_call: -
cdr3_length: 14
j_call: TRBJ1-5
clone_size: -

cdr3_aa: CASSLESGAAQHF
cdr3_nt: TGTGCCAGCAGCTTAGAGAGTGGGGCCGCGCAGCATTTT
v_call: TRBV11-2
d_call: -
cdr3_length: 13
j_call: TRBJ1-5
clone_size: -

cdr3_aa: CASTYQGTEAFF
cdr3_nt: TGTGCCAGCACCTACCAGGGCACTGAAGCTTTCTTT
v_call: TRBV12-3/TRBV12-4
d_call: -
cdr3_length: 12
j_call: TRBJ1-1
clone_size: -

cdr3_aa: CASSPGWRGNEQFF
cdr3_nt: TGTGCCAGTAGTCCCGGGTGGAGGGGCAATGAGCAGTTCTTC
v_call: TRBV19
d_call: -
cdr3_length: 14
j_call: TRBJ2-1
clone_size: once

cdr3_aa: CASSYSGTVNTEAFF
cdr3_nt: TGTGCCAGCAGTTACTCGGGGACAGTGAACACTGAAGCTTTCTTT
v_call: TRBV6-5
d_call: TRBD1
cdr3_length: 15
j_call: TRBJ1-1
clone_size: -

cdr3_aa: CASSPGFGNQPQHF
cdr3_nt: TGTGCCAGCAGCCCCGGGTTTGGCAATCAGCCCCAGCATTTT
v_call: TRBV27
d_call: -
cdr3_length: 14
j_call: TRBJ1-5
clone_size: -

cdr3_aa: CASRGWEYEVSYNEQFF
cdr3_nt: TGTGCCAGCAGAGGGTGGGAGTACGAAGTAAGCTACAATGAGCAGTTCTTC
v_call: TRBV21-1
d_call: -
cdr3_length: 17
j_call: TRBJ2-1
clone_size: few

cdr3_aa: CASSSVWGRGYTF
cdr3_nt: TGTGCCAGCAGTAGTGTTTGGGGGCGCGGCTACACCTTC
v_call: TRBV2
d_call: -
cdr3_length: 13
j_call: TRBJ1-2
clone_size: few

cdr3_aa: CASSPQGWTEAFF
cdr3_nt: TGTGCCAGCAGTCCACAGGGTTGGACTGAAGCTTTCTTT
v_call: TRBV27
d_call: -
cdr3_length: 13
j_call: TRBJ1-1
clone_size: once

cdr3_aa: CAWSGGMGQFF
cdr3_nt: TGTGCCTGGAGTGGGGGCATGGGCCAGTTCTTC
v_call: TRBV30
d_call: -
cdr3_length: 11
j_call: TRBJ2-1
clone_size: -

cdr3_aa: CASSETGGRPQHF
cdr3_nt: TGTGCCAGCAGCGAGACAGGGGGCCGGCCCCAGCATTTT
v_call: TRBV5-6
d_call: TRBD1
cdr3_length: 13
j_call: TRBJ1-5
clone_size: -

cdr3_aa: CASNSADYTNTGELFF
cdr3_nt: TGTGCCAGCAATTCAGCGGACTATACGAACACCGGGGAGCTGTTTTTT
v_call: TRBV28
d_call: -
cdr3_length: 16
j_call: TRBJ2-2
clone_size: -

cdr3_aa: CSASLAATQGDYGYTF
cdr3_nt: TGCAGTGCTAGTCTTGCGGCGACGCAAGGGGACTATGGCTACACCTTC
v_call: TRBV20-1
d_call: -
cdr3_length: 16
j_call: TRBJ1-2
clone_size: -

cdr3_aa: CASTTEFEKLFF
cdr3_nt: TGTGCCAGCACCACCGAGTTTGAAAAACTGTTTTTT
v_call: TRBV2
d_call: -
cdr3_length: 12
j_call: TRBJ1-4
clone_size: -

cdr3_aa: CASSPRDTEGEKLFF
cdr3_nt: TGTGCCAGCAGCCCTAGGGACACTGAGGGAGAAAAACTGTTTTTT
v_call: TRBV9
d_call: -
cdr3_length: 15
j_call: TRBJ1-4
clone_size: -

cdr3_aa: CASFRRGQGVTEAFF
cdr3_nt: TGTGCCAGCTTCCGCCGGGGACAGGGAGTCACTGAAGCTTTCTTT
v_call: TRBV2
d_call: TRBD1
cdr3_length: 15
j_call: TRBJ1-1
clone_size: -

cdr3_aa: CASSLSTGGNQPQHF
cdr3_nt: TGCGCCAGCAGCCTCTCAACAGGGGGCAATCAGCCCCAGCATTTT
v_call: TRBV5-1
d_call: TRBD1
cdr3_length: 15
j_call: TRBJ1-5
clone_size: -

cdr3_aa: CASSYSGGDQPQHF
cdr3_nt: TGTGCCAGCAGTTACTCGGGAGGGGATCAGCCCCAGCATTTT
v_call: TRBV6-5
d_call: -
cdr3_length: 14
j_call: TRBJ1-5
clone_size: -

cdr3_aa: CASSEPGTGEKLFF
cdr3_nt: TGTGCCAGCAGTGAACCAGGGACTGGCGAAAAACTGTTTTTT
v_call: TRBV6-1
d_call: -
cdr3_length: 14
j_call: TRBJ1-4
clone_size: few

cdr3_aa: CASSLTGQPQHF
cdr3_nt: TGTGCCAGCAGCCTGACAGGTCAGCCCCAGCATTTT
v_call: TRBV12-3/TRBV12-4
d_call: -
cdr3_length: 12
j_call: TRBJ1-5
clone_size: -

cdr3_aa: CASSTRQGAVGQFF
cdr3_nt: TGTGCCAGCAGTACCCGACAGGGGGCGGTAGGGCAGTTCTTC
v_call: TRBV6-5
d_call: TRBD1
cdr3_length: 14
j_call: TRBJ2-1
clone_size: -

cdr3_aa: CASSYQNRVEAFF
cdr3_nt: TGTGCCAGCAGCTACCAGAACCGGGTTGAAGCTTTCTTT
v_call: TRBV5-6
d_call: -
cdr3_length: 13
j_call: TRBJ1-1
clone_size: -

cdr3_aa: CASSATGGNYGYTF
cdr3_nt: TGTGCCAGCAGCGCGACAGGGGGGAACTATGGCTACACCTTC
v_call: TRBV7-2
d_call: TRBD1
cdr3_length: 14
j_call: TRBJ1-2
clone_size: -

cdr3_aa: CASSSTGFTEAFF
cdr3_nt: TGTGCCAGCAGCTCGACAGGGTTCACTGAAGCTTTCTTT
v_call: TRBV3-1/TRBV3-2
d_call: TRBD1
cdr3_length: 13
j_call: TRBJ1-1
clone_size: -

cdr3_aa: CASSPQGWEQYF
cdr3_nt: TGTGCCAGCAGCCCCCAGGGGTGGGAGCAGTACTTC
v_call: TRBV25-1
d_call: -
cdr3_length: 12
j_call: TRBJ2-7
clone_size: -

cdr3_aa: CASSFRRFSEKLFF
cdr3_nt: TGTGCCAGCAGTTTTCGCAGGTTTAGTGAAAAACTGTTTTTT
v_call: TRBV6-2/TRBV6-3
d_call: -
cdr3_length: 14
j_call: TRBJ1-4
clone_size: -

cdr3_aa: CASSGGTSGGYNEQFF
cdr3_nt: TGTGCCAGCAGTGGAGGGACTAGCGGGGGGTACAATGAGCAGTTCTTC
v_call: TRBV2
d_call: TRBD2
cdr3_length: 16
j_call: TRBJ2-1
clone_size: -

cdr3_aa: CASSEMGAVGGYTF
cdr3_nt: TGTGCCAGCAGTGAAATGGGGGCGGTGGGTGGCTACACCTTC
v_call: TRBV2
d_call: -
cdr3_length: 14
j_call: TRBJ1-2
clone_size: -

cdr3_aa: CASSARDRGVNEQFF
cdr3_nt: TGTGCCAGCAGTGCCCGGGACAGGGGGGTAAATGAGCAGTTCTTC
v_call: TRBV2
d_call: TRBD1
cdr3_length: 15
j_call: TRBJ2-1
clone_size: -

cdr3_aa: CASIYRGINYGYTF
cdr3_nt: TGTGCCAGCATTTATCGGGGAATTAACTATGGCTACACCTTC
v_call: TRBV5-6
d_call: -
cdr3_length: 14
j_call: TRBJ1-2
clone_size: -

cdr3_aa: CASSPSSSRRYGYTF
cdr3_nt: TGTGCCAGCAGCCCCAGTAGTTCGAGGAGGTATGGCTACACCTTC
v_call: TRBV7-9
d_call: -
cdr3_length: 15
j_call: TRBJ1-2
clone_size: once

cdr3_aa: CASSRQGATYGYTF
cdr3_nt: TGTGCCAGCAGCCGGCAGGGGGCGACCTATGGCTACACCTTC
v_call: TRBV3-1/TRBV3-2
d_call: TRBD1
cdr3_length: 14
j_call: TRBJ1-2
clone_size: -

cdr3_aa: CASSVTGGGQPQHF
cdr3_nt: TGTGCCAGTAGTGTCACAGGGGGAGGTCAGCCCCAGCATTTT
v_call: TRBV19
d_call: TRBD1
cdr3_length: 14
j_call: TRBJ1-5
clone_size: -

cdr3_aa: CASSSSGIGNEKLFF
cdr3_nt: TGTGCCAGTAGTAGCTCGGGGATAGGTAATGAAAAACTGTTTTTT
v_call: TRBV19
d_call: -
cdr3_length: 15
j_call: TRBJ1-4
clone_size: -

cdr3_aa: CASSPIDRAYQPQHF
cdr3_nt: TGTGCCAGCAGCCCCATAGACAGGGCTTATCAGCCCCAGCATTTT
v_call: TRBV6-5
d_call: TRBD1
cdr3_length: 15
j_call: TRBJ1-5
clone_size: -

cdr3_aa: CASSLKIDRTEAFF
cdr3_nt: TGCGCCAGCAGCCTTAAAATTGACAGGACTGAAGCTTTCTTT
v_call: TRBV5-1
d_call: -
cdr3_length: 14
j_call: TRBJ1-1
clone_size: -

cdr3_aa: CAWRGREYYGYTF
cdr3_nt: TGTGCCTGGAGGGGCAGGGAATACTATGGCTACACCTTC
v_call: TRBV30
d_call: -
cdr3_length: 13
j_call: TRBJ1-2
clone_size: -

cdr3_aa: CSASSAGEQYF
cdr3_nt: TGCAGTGCCAGCTCGGCGGGAGAGCAGTACTTC
v_call: TRBV20-1
d_call: -
cdr3_length: 11
j_call: TRBJ2-7
clone_size: -

cdr3_aa: CASSFNYGYTF
cdr3_nt: TGTGCCAGTAGCTTTAACTATGGCTACACCTTC
v_call: TRBV19
d_call: -
cdr3_length: 11
j_call: TRBJ1-2
clone_size: few

cdr3_aa: CASSSTSFDEQFF
cdr3_nt: TGTGCCAGCAGCTCTACTTCCTTTGATGAGCAGTTCTTC
v_call: TRBV7-9
d_call: -
cdr3_length: 13
j_call: TRBJ2-1
clone_size: -

cdr3_aa: CASSLAGPSGYTF
cdr3_nt: TGTGCCAGCAGCTTAGCGGGACCCAGCGGCTACACCTTC
v_call: TRBV7-3
d_call: -
cdr3_length: 13
j_call: TRBJ1-2
clone_size: -

cdr3_aa: CASSLDATSSYEQYF
cdr3_nt: TGCGCCAGCAGCTTGGACGCGACTAGCTCCTACGAGCAGTACTTC
v_call: TRBV5-1
d_call: -
cdr3_length: 15
j_call: TRBJ2-7
clone_size: few

cdr3_aa: CASSSFQGTTEAFF
cdr3_nt: TGTGCCAGCAGCTCCTTCCAGGGTACCACTGAAGCTTTCTTT
v_call: TRBV11-2
d_call: -
cdr3_length: 14
j_call: TRBJ1-1
clone_size: -

cdr3_aa: CASSQLRETQYF
cdr3_nt: TGTGCCAGCTCGCAGCTCAGGGAGACCCAGTACTTC
v_call: TRBV18
d_call: -
cdr3_length: 12
j_call: TRBJ2-5
clone_size: once

cdr3_aa: CASKLAGKNTGELFF
cdr3_nt: TGTGCCAGCAAGTTAGCGGGGAAGAACACCGGGGAGCTGTTTTTT
v_call: TRBV13
d_call: TRBD2
cdr3_length: 15
j_call: TRBJ2-2
clone_size: -

cdr3_aa: CASSLQGAYTGELFF
cdr3_nt: TGTGCCAGCAGCTTACAGGGGGCATACACCGGGGAGCTGTTTTTT
v_call: TRBV5-4
d_call: TRBD1
cdr3_length: 15
j_call: TRBJ2-2
clone_size: -

cdr3_aa: CASSYEPGQHYEQYF
cdr3_nt: TGTGCCAGCAGTTACGAACCGGGACAGCATTACGAGCAGTACTTC
v_call: TRBV6-5
d_call: TRBD1
cdr3_length: 15
j_call: TRBJ2-7
clone_size: -

cdr3_aa: CASSSFSIGDTEAFF
cdr3_nt: TGTGCCAGCAGCTCCTTTAGTATCGGGGACACTGAAGCTTTCTTT
v_call: TRBV7-8
d_call: -
cdr3_length: 15
j_call: TRBJ1-1
clone_size: -

cdr3_aa: CATRRTGRNTGELFF
cdr3_nt: TGTGCCACCAGACGGACAGGCAGGAACACCGGGGAGCTGTTTTTT
v_call: TRBV3-1/TRBV3-2
d_call: TRBD1
cdr3_length: 15
j_call: TRBJ2-2
clone_size: once

cdr3_aa: CASSMRQGNTEAFF
cdr3_nt: TGTGCCAGTAGTATGAGGCAGGGGAACACTGAAGCTTTCTTT
v_call: TRBV19
d_call: -
cdr3_length: 14
j_call: TRBJ1-1
clone_size: -